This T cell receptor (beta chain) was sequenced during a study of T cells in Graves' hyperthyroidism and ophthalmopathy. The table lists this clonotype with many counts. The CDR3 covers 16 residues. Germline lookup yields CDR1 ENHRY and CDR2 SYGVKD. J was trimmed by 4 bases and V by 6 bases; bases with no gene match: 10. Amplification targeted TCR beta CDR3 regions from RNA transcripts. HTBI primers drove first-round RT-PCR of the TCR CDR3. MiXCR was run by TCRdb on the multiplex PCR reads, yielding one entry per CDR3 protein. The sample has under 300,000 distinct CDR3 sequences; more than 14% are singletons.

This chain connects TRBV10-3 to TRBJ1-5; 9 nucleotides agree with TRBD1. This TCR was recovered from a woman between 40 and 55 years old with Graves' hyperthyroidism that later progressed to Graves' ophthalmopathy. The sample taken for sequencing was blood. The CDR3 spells CAISRTNGTGNQPQHF. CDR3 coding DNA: TGTGCCATCAGCAGAACCAACGGGACAGGGAATCAGCCCCAGCATTTT.